What follows describes a single T cell receptor beta chain. Per the study methods: Researchers report that nucleated cell counts were estimated from reference gene primer amplification. Sequenced by immunoSEQ multiplex PCR; TCRdb stores in-frame clones only, minus some. The V and J calls and clone size were taken over from that table, and D and trimming were inferred from the DNA. The sample has approximately 75,000 clones; about four fifths are singletons. This entry comes from a study of blood T cell repertoires in COVID-19. Study at large: PBMCs, B-cell-depleted T cells, or T cells provided the cDNA or gDNA that made up the material.

Germline CDR1 DFQATT, CDR2 SNEGSKA (reference sequence). V shed 3 bases, J shed 9 bases, and the junction held 14 bases outside the gene matches. The CDR3 loop spans 15 amino acids. Specimen: peripheral blood. The gene calls are TRBV20-1 and TRBJ1-2; 9 nucleotides align to TRBD1. This clonotype was obtained from a human donor in a cohort sampled during active COVID-19. CDR3 nucleotide sequence: TGCAGTGCTAGTCCCAATCACCGGGACAGGGTGCGCTACACCTTC. It codes for CSASPNHRDRVRYTF.